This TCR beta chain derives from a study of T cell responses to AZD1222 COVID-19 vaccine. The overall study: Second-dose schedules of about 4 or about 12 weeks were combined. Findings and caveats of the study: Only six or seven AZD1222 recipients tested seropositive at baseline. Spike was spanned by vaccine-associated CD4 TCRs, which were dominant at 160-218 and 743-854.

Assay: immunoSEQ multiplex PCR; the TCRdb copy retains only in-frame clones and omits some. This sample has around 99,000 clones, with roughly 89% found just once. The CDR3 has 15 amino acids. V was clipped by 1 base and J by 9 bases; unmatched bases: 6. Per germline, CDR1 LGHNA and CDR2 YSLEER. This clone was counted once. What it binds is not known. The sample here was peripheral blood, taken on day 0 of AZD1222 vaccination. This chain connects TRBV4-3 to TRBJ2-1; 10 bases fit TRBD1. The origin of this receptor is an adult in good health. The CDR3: CASSQGDRGLGEQFF. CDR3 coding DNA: TGCGCCAGCAGCCAAGGAGACAGGGGGCTTGGTGAGCAGTTCTTC.